Presented here are 32 T cell receptor beta chains from one specimen sequenced in a study of early T cells in non-severe SARS-CoV-2 infection. MiXCR, run by TCRdb on the 5' RACE reads, gives a single entry per CDR3 protein. The repertoire holds about 30,000 distinct CDR3 sequences, 3.9% seen once, with 7.5% to 9% in the top ten. The specimen sequenced was whole blood. The receptors were gathered from an adult who was a healthcare worker with PCR-confirmed SARS-CoV-2 infection or an uninfected control (not recorded which).

The rearrangement links TRBV7-2 to TRBJ2-2; D unresolved. With 5 bases removed from V and 6 bases from J, the gap between germline ends came to 7 bases. The length of the CDR3 is 12 residues. CDR1 is SGHTA, CDR2 FQGNSA, per germline. CDR3 protein: CASSVPPGELFF. In DNA, the CDR3 is TGTGCCAGCAGCGTACCACCCGGGGAGCTGTTTTTT.

This clonotype was seen ten or more times. The rearrangement joins TRBV12-3 or TRBV12-4 to TRBJ1-2; D ambiguous. Trimming left V 5 bases short and J 3 bases short, with 10 bases between. The CDR3 runs 13 residues. CDR3 region: CASSTGLYYGYTF. CDR3 bases: TGTGCCAGCAGTACGGGCCTTTACTATGGCTACACCTTC.

This clonotype occurred many times. The rearrangement links TRBV6-6 to TRBJ2-7; D not resolved. Trimming removed 2 bases from V and 3 bases from J, with 5 bases in between. The CDR3 length is 12 residues. Germline values: CDR1 MNHNY, CDR2 SVGAGI (reference sequence). The CDR3 spells CASSYPSYEQYF. DNA of the CDR3: TGTGCCAGCAGTTACCCAAGCTACGAGCAGTACTTC.

Ten or more counts support this clonotype. The chain uses TRBV30 and TRBJ2-1, with 7 bases aligning to TRBD2. There are 12 residues in the CDR3. The junction had 10 bases not matched to a gene; V was cut back by 6 bases and J by 11 bases. The germline gives CDR1 GTSNPN, CDR2 SVGIG (reference sequence). The CDR3 loop reads CACTLAGVQQFF. CDR3 DNA sequence: TGTGCCTGCACGCTGGCGGGAGTACAGCAGTTCTTC.

This clonotype has at least ten counts. This chain uses TRBV10-2 with TRBJ2-7; D gene unclear. V was clipped by 7 bases and J by 0 bases, with 13 bases between them. Germline V lookup: CDR1 WSHSY, CDR2 SAAADI. The CDR3 is 14 residues long. CDR3 protein: CASIQRQSSYEQYF. The CDR3 bases are TGCGCCAGCATTCAGCGCCAGAGCTCCTACGAGCAGTACTTC.

This clonotype was counted ten times or more. The chain combines TRBV12-3 or TRBV12-4 with TRBJ2-7, with 11 bases that match TRBD2. The CDR3 sequence is 13 residues long. V trimming: 8 bases; J trimming: 3 bases; junction bases outside the gene matches: 3. Here the CDR3 reads CASGLAGIYEQYF. In DNA, the CDR3 is TGTGCCAGCGGACTAGCGGGCATCTACGAGCAGTACTTC.

This clonotype was detected many times. J is TRBJ2-3 and V is TRBV12-3 or TRBV12-4; D is unclear. The CDR3 consists of 11 residues. Trimming removed 6 bases at V and 5 bases at J, with 6 bases between. CDR3 sequence (DNA): TGTGCCAGCAGCCGTCTAGATACGCAGTATTTT. This translates into CASSRLDTQYF.

This clonotype was seen more than once but under ten times. The CDR3 spells CSARGLQGSHSPLHF. For the CDR3, the DNA is TGCAGTGCTAGAGGTTTACAAGGGTCACATTCACCCCTCCACTTT. The chain combines TRBV20-1 with TRBJ1-6; D is ambiguous. Trimming shortened V by 1 base and J by 8 bases, and 15 bases separated the two germline ends. The CDR3 is 15 residues long. CDR1 DFQATT and CDR2 SNEGSKA come from the germline V gene (reference sequence).

In its sample, this clonotype was seen many times. The chain is built from TRBV27 and TRBJ1-1; D is undetermined. Trimming shortened V by 2 bases and J by 3 bases, and 7 bases separated the two germline ends. Germline V gene lookup returns CDR1 MNHEY and CDR2 SMNVEV (reference sequence). The CDR3 length is 13 residues. The CDR3 region is CASSLKWHTEAFF. DNA of the CDR3: TGTGCCAGCAGTTTAAAGTGGCACACTGAAGCTTTCTTT.

This clonotype has ten or more counts. V usage is TRBV20-1 and J usage is TRBJ2-7; 10 bases map to TRBD2. V shed 4 bases and J 6 bases; nucleotides not matched to a gene: 9. The CDR3 loop spans 14 amino acids. CDR1 and CDR2 (germline): DFQATT, SNEGSKA (reference sequence). The CDR3 protein is CSATSGGELLEQYF. DNA of the CDR3: TGCAGTGCTACCAGCGGGGGGGAGCTACTCGAGCAGTACTTC.

Note on this clonotype: It may be a read error: a sequence one base away is much more abundant. The CDR3 ends on some other residue instead of the conserved phenylalanine or tryptophan, so this is likely a read error. V is TRBV20-1 and J is TRBJ1-3; D is uncertain. The V gene's germline CDR1 is DFQATT and CDR2 SNEGSKA (reference sequence). Between the trimmed V and J ends, which lost 1 base and 8 bases, there was a span of 12 bases. This CDR3 comprises 13 residues. The CDR3 DNA reads as TGCAGTGCTAGAGGAGGGCCGAGGGACACCATATATTCT. Protein sequence: CSARGGPRDTIYS.

At least ten counts were recorded for this clonotype. The V and J genes are TRBV5-4 and TRBJ2-3; 12 positions match TRBD1. The CDR3 is 17 residues long. Germline CDR1 reads SGHNT; CDR2 reads YYREEE (reference sequence). V shed 4 bases and J 4 bases; nucleotides not matched to a gene: 10. In DNA form, the CDR3 reads TGTGCCAGCAGCCGGGACAGGGGGCGACCTGTGGCAGATACGCAGTATTTT. Amino acids: CASSRDRGRPVADTQYF.

This clonotype was found a few times. The chain's CDR3 is CASSLQGAGANVLTF. The CDR3 nucleotides read TGTGCCAGCAGCCTACAGGGGGCTGGGGCCAACGTCCTGACTTTC. The rearrangement joins TRBV13 to TRBJ2-6; 8 nucleotides agree with TRBD1. Germline V gene sequence: CDR1 PRHDT, CDR2 FYEKMQ (reference sequence). The V gene end was trimmed by 5 bases and the J gene end by 2 bases; junction bases not matched to a gene: 2. The CDR3 extends over 15 amino acids.

This clonotype was seen repeatedly, ten times or more. V usage is TRBV7-6 and J usage is TRBJ1-1, with 9 bases matching TRBD1. The length of the CDR3 is 16 residues. Per the germline V gene, CDR1 is SGHVS and CDR2 is FNYEAQ. V shed 4 bases and J 4 bases; nucleotides not matched to a gene: 10. The CDR3 sequence: CASSSTTGGRGTEAFF. The CDR3 region has the DNA TGTGCCAGCAGCTCAACCACAGGGGGCAGGGGCACTGAAGCTTTCTTT.

This clonotype was observed many times. The chain is built from TRBV3-1 and TRBJ1-1; weak D call: TRBD1 (5 bases). The CDR3 runs to 13 residues. Per germline, CDR1 LGHDT and CDR2 YNNKEL (reference sequence). The ends were cut back, 8 bases at V and 6 bases at J, with 16 bases in the middle. The CDR3 coding sequence is TGTGCCAGCGTCCTAAAGGGGAATCCTGAAGCTTTCTTT. This sequence encodes CASVLKGNPEAFF.

This clonotype was detected many times. The rearrangement joins TRBV6-2 or TRBV6-3 to TRBJ2-5, with 7 positions matching TRBD2. The CDR3 covers 15 residues. In germline, CDR1 is MNHEY, CDR2 SVGEGT. The V and J ends lost 4 bases and 4 bases, in that order; junction bases with no gene match: 9. This CDR3 reads CASSFFREALETQYF. DNA of the CDR3: TGTGCCAGCAGTTTTTTCCGGGAGGCCTTAGAGACCCAGTACTTC.

The table lists this clonotype with many counts. The chain links TRBV20-1 to TRBJ1-5, with a tentative D call TRBD1 (5 bases). This CDR3 comprises 13 residues. Germline V gene data show CDR1 as DFQATT and CDR2 as SNEGSKA (reference sequence). V shed 5 bases and J shed 7 bases, with 15 bases lying between them. CDR3 coding DNA: TGCAGTGCTCGGGGCCCACAGACCCAGCCCCAGCATTTT. Its translation: CSARGPQTQPQHF.

This clonotype appeared many times. The CDR3 nucleotides are TGTGCCAGCAGCTTAACAGGCGGGACCAGCACAGATACGCAGTATTTT. Translated, it gives CASSLTGGTSTDTQYF. This chain uses TRBV7-6 with TRBJ2-3; TRBD2 might be the D (6 bases). Between the trimmed V and J ends, which lost 2 bases and 0 bases, there was a span of 12 bases. Germline V gene lookup returns CDR1 SGHVS and CDR2 FNYEAQ. The CDR3 covers 16 residues.

In this sample, this clonotype turned up many times. The chain recombines TRBV5-1 with TRBJ1-3, with D possibly TRBD1 on 5 matching bases. The CDR3 is made up of 15 amino acids. CDR1 SGHRS and CDR2 YFSETQ come from the germline V gene. Deletions cut 3 bases from V and 4 bases from J, with 14 bases between. The DNA of the CDR3 is TGCGCCAGCAGCTCAAACGGGGGAAACGGAAACACCATATATTTT. It specifies CASSSNGGNGNTIYF.

A few counts support this clonotype. The V call is TRBV7-8, the J call TRBJ2-3; 12 bases are shared with TRBD1. The V and J ends lost 1 base and 3 bases, in that order; junction bases with no gene match: 5. The CDR3 contains 17 residues. CDR1 SGHVS and CDR2 FQNEAQ come from the germline V gene. This CDR3 is CASSLEGQGAWTDTQYF. CDR3 DNA sequence: TGTGCCAGCAGCTTAGAGGGACAGGGGGCTTGGACAGATACGCAGTATTTT.

The sample holds many counts of this clonotype. The genes are TRBV30 and TRBJ1-2; 7 bases fit TRBD1. This CDR3 contains 13 residues. Germline assignment: CDR1 GTSNPN and CDR2 SVGIG (reference sequence). The V and J ends lost 8 bases and 7 bases, in that order; junction bases with no gene match: 13. The CDR3 coding sequence is TGTGCCACCAGGCAGGGGGGTTACGGTGGCTACACCTTC. Its protein is CATRQGGYGGYTF.

This clonotype has at least ten counts. The chain carries TRBV2 and TRBJ1-4, with D unclear. Germline V gene sequence: CDR1 SNHLY, CDR2 FYNNEI. CDR3 size: 14 residues. The germline V and J ends were trimmed by 6 bases and 5 bases, with 13 bases remaining between them. The CDR3 DNA reads as TGTGCCAGCAGAGGTCTACCTGGAAATGAAAAACTGTTTTTT. Translating gives CASRGLPGNEKLFF.

The sample holds many counts of this clonotype. V and J are TRBV20-1 and TRBJ2-3; D might be TRBD2 (6 bases). Trimming took 0 bases from V and 4 from J, leaving 14 bases between them. Germline CDR1 is DFQATT and CDR2 is SNEGSKA (reference sequence). This CDR3 is built from 15 residues. The CDR3 nucleotides are TGCAGTGCTAGAGAACCGACTAGATGGGCAGATACGCAGTATTTT. Protein product: CSAREPTRWADTQYF.

This chain connects TRBV7-2 to TRBJ1-3, with 7 bases aligning to TRBD1. The CDR3 contains 15 residues. J was trimmed by 0 bases and V by 4 bases; bases with no gene match: 3. Looked up from germline, CDR1 is SGHTA and CDR2 is FQGNSA. CDR3 DNA sequence: TGTGCCAGCAGCTGGGGGACAGTCTCTGGAAACACCATATATTTT. Translation gives CASSWGTVSGNTIYF.

This clonotype has ten or more counts. The rearrangement uses TRBV20-1 and TRBJ2-1; possibly TRBD2 for D (5 bases). Per the germline V gene, CDR1 is DFQATT and CDR2 is SNEGSKA (reference sequence). V shed 4 bases and J shed 2 bases, with 9 bases lying between them. There are 13 residues in the CDR3. This CDR3 is CSATTGTYNEQFF. The CDR3, as DNA: TGCAGTGCTACTACCGGGACCTACAATGAGCAGTTCTTC.

This clonotype occurred many times. The chain carries TRBV6-5 and TRBJ1-1, with a tentative D call TRBD1 (6 bases). V was cut by 8 bases and J by 5 bases, with 12 bases left in between. Looked up from germline, CDR1 is MNHEY and CDR2 is SVGAGI. This CDR3 region has 12 residues. CDR3 in amino acids: CASQGRGTEAFF. In DNA form, the CDR3 reads TGTGCCAGCCAGGGGCGCGGAACTGAAGCTTTCTTT.

The chain combines TRBV29-1 with TRBJ2-2, with 8 bases identical to TRBD1. The CDR3 has 14 amino acids. Germline V gene data show CDR1 as SQVTM and CDR2 as ANQGSEA. Germline trimming cut 4 bases from V and 6 bases from J; bases unmatched to any gene: 7. In DNA form, the CDR3 reads TGCAGCGTTGTCTGGACAGGGACCTCCGGGGAGCTGTTTTTT. It translates to CSVVWTGTSGELFF.

This clonotype was seen only a few times. The J gene is TRBJ1-1, the V gene TRBV20-1; D gene ambiguous. V lost 0 bases to trimming and J lost 10 bases, with 12 bases between them. The CDR3 has 12 amino acids. Germline values: CDR1 DFQATT, CDR2 SNEGSKA (reference sequence). The CDR3 loop reads CSARDPGFAAFF. DNA for the CDR3: TGCAGTGCTAGAGATCCGGGGTTTGCAGCTTTCTTT.

This clonotype was seen many times. J is TRBJ1-2 and V is TRBV24-1; D perhaps matches TRBD1 (6 bases). Germline assignment: CDR1 KGHDR and CDR2 SFDVKD. V was shortened by 0 bases and J by 0 bases, with 19 bases between the two germline ends. The CDR3 is 19 residues long. The CDR3 bases are TGTGCCACCAGTGATTTGTCCCGGGAGACAGGCGCCCCTAACTATGGCTACACCTTC. This translates into CATSDLSRETGAPNYGYTF.

The table lists this clonotype with many counts. The chain links TRBV29-1 to TRBJ1-3; D not resolved. Germline V lookup: CDR1 SQVTM, CDR2 ANQGSEA. Trimming shortened V by 5 bases and J by 0 bases, and 11 bases separated the two germline ends. The CDR3 sequence is 14 residues long. CDR3: CSVRAIDSGNTIYF. CDR3 nucleotide sequence: TGCAGCGTTCGGGCGATCGACTCTGGAAACACCATATATTTT.

This clonotype was observed many times. The CDR3 sequence: CAIGADRANTGELFF. The CDR3 nucleotides are TGTGCCATCGGGGCAGACAGGGCGAACACCGGGGAGCTGTTTTTT. The rearrangement links TRBV10-3 to TRBJ2-2, with 7 bases that match TRBD1. J was trimmed by 0 bases and V by 8 bases; bases with no gene match: 6. Per germline, CDR1 ENHRY and CDR2 SYGVKD. The CDR3 is 15 residues long.

This clonotype has at least ten counts. The chain combines TRBV7-2 with TRBJ2-7; TRBD1 matches at 7 bases. Trimming removed 5 bases from V and 2 bases from J; junction bases left unmatched: 6. CDR3 length: 14 residues. Germline V gene sequence: CDR1 SGHTA, CDR2 FQGNSA. This chain's CDR3 is CASSPRQGAYEQYF. CDR3 DNA: TGTGCCAGCAGCCCACGACAGGGAGCCTACGAGCAGTACTTC.